The T cell receptor beta chain described here comes from a study of shared clonotypes between healthy human individuals (dated by TCRdb to the early 2020s). About the full investigation: The cohort comprised two women and a few men aged 18 to 49 years. For each donor, three plates each were used for CD4 naive and CD4 memory, two plates were used for CD8 naive, and one plate was used for CD8 memory. The study deeply sequenced blood TCR repertoires of five healthy adults to estimate repertoire size and the extent of clonotype sharing between individuals. Libraries were prepared and TCR repertoires were sequenced by different laboratories using diverse techniques, in order to increase sequencing depth and limit assay-specific biases. Per donor, leukapheresis produced somewhere between about 0.8 and 9.5 billion PBMCs. The paper's findings and limits, for the study overall: Sampling was restricted to blood, and TCR repertoires in tissue are likely to differ from TCR repertoires in blood. Compared with non-shared clonotypes, clonotypes shared by all four sorted-subset donors had higher generation probabilities. Estimated clonotype richness was generally larger for naive than for memory subsets. Based on pairwise subsampling, the degree of clonotype sharing among donors was expected to be affected by sequencing depth. Rarefaction of sorted-subset datasets indicated incomplete sequencing despite the large sequencing depth. Because the study included only a small number of donors, the genetic and exposure-history diversity represented was limited. When several donors were compared, the shared fraction of clonotypes was approximately 5% for naive CD4, roughly 3.4% for naive CD8, roughly 2.5% for memory CD4, and 0.3% to 0.5% for memory CD8.

As concerns this clone: The antigen it binds to is not known. Base-call qualities are not available, and no considerably larger clone is one nucleotide away.

Healthy HIV-negative adults with no recently reported acute infections or vaccinations were included as donors. Every donor was a Caucasian adult living in Nashville, Tennessee, USA. Magnetic negative selection was used to enrich CD4+ T cells, after which naive cells were positively selected on CD45RA and the negative fraction became the memory subset. Blood was collected by leukapheresis, and PBMCs were isolated by Ficoll-Histopaque density gradient centrifugation and then cryopreserved in liquid nitrogen vapor phase. Analytical flow cytometry was used to check the purity and quantity of every magnetically sorted T cell population. Genomic DNA was isolated from each sorted fraction and quantified by UV absorbance on a Nanodrop 2000c. TCR CDR3 regions were amplified from genomic DNA by multiplex PCR using the deep immunoSEQ assay. Extracted genomic DNA from each cell subset was spread evenly across all wells of several immunoSEQ 96-well plates, with each plate serving as a replicate. For sorted subsets, each replicate PCR was loaded with 200 to 250 ng genomic DNA, equivalent to roughly 30,000 T cell genomes. Purified libraries were quantified with a Qubit 3.0 fluorometer, sized on a Bioanalyzer 2100, and re-quantified with the KAPA Library Quantification kit. Every immunoSEQ 96-well plate was sequenced on a dedicated single-read 150-cycle Illumina NextSeq 550 flow cell. The paper's data handling went like this. Because the immunoSEQ output included only junctional sequences and no quality scores, the filtering could not be the same as the filtering used for full-length reads. To assign V/J genes and CDR3, sequences were annotated against IMGT germline references using PyIR, a Python wrapper for IgBLAST v1.9. Reads with weak V/J assignments (E-value above 1e-6), missing CDR3, stop codons, out-of-frame junctions, or ambiguous translated residues were removed. V3J clonotypes were defined as sequences sharing an identical inferred V gene, J gene, and CDR3 amino acid sequence. Percentage overlap between repertoires was calculated by dividing the number of shared unique clonotypes by the size of the smaller repertoire. Three approaches were used to assess repertoire richness: RTK rarefaction, the Chao1 estimator, and Recon v2.1 estimates of unobserved clonotypes. Generation probabilities were computed with OLGA for all TCRbeta clonotypes obtained by the gDNA method from several donors. The table was pulled from immuneACCESS by TCRdb, which kept in-frame rearrangements only. Such tables lose some clones; where checked, under half of the loss comes from unresolved V genes, and the rest has no known cause. That table gives V, J and clone size, and the DNA gave D and trimming. The sample has over 700,000 clones on record, roughly 72% of them singletons. The ten most abundant clones make up about 1.7% of the sample.

V trim: 3 bases; J trim: 6 bases; unmatched bases: 3. There are 14 amino acids in the CDR3, from cysteine to phenylalanine inclusive. Only the CDR3 DNA stays, 42 bases, in frame from base 1. Sequences MNHEY (CDR1) and SMNVEV (CDR2) are obtained from the germline V gene (reference sequence). Sequencing was done on a sample of memory CD4+ T cells sorted from blood. The sample's cell subset or site label is to be understood as: CD45RA-negative fraction. Recombination joined TRBV27 with TRBJ2-3, with 10 bases in between that match TRBD2. The clonotype was recovered from a woman aged 30 to 39 in good health. The CDR3: CASSFSGRIDTQYF. The nucleotide sequence is given as TGTGCCAGCAGTTTTAGCGGGAGGATTGATACGCAGTATTTT.